This T cell receptor (beta chain) derives from a study of technical replicates of blood from a handful of donors. Germline V gives CDR1 MGHRA, CDR2 YSYEKL. Unmatched junction bases numbered 10, after V lost 4 bases and J lost 0 bases. The CDR3 sequence is 18 residues long. Libraries were prepared by immunoSEQ multiplex PCR; TCRdb keeps only in-frame clonotypes and omits some of them. The table has tens of thousands of clones, approximately 94% seen once. This chain uses TRBV4-1 with TRBJ1-4, with 8 bases matching TRBD1. The sequence came from a human donor in good health. Sequencing input: T cells isolated from PBMCs. The CDR3 region has the DNA TGCGCCAGCAGCCCTAAGACAGGGGTGATGGCAACTAATGAAAAACTGTTTTTT. It specifies CASSPKTGVMATNEKLFF.